These 5 T cell receptor beta chains came from one sample sequenced in a study of blood T cell repertoires in COVID-19. The assay was immunoSEQ multiplex PCR, and TCRdb's table has in-frame clones only and misses some. This sample has some 87,000 clones; about 76% occur once, and the top ten carry about 20%. The material sequenced was peripheral blood. These receptors were obtained from an elderly woman with active or convalescent COVID-19.

The rearrangement joins TRBV6-1 to TRBJ2-3, with TRBD1 identical over 7 bases. CDR1 and CDR2 from the germline V gene are MNHNS and SASEGT. The J segment lost 9 bases and the V segment lost 1 base, leaving 4 bases of the junction unmatched. The length of the CDR3 is 13 residues. This chain's CDR3 is CASSEGGQWTQYF. The CDR3 DNA sequence: TGTGCCAGCAGTGAAGGGGGACAGTGGACGCAGTATTTT.

The chain has TRBV5-1 and TRBJ2-3; 12 bases agree with TRBD1. The CDR3 sequence is 17 residues long. With V trimmed by 4 bases and J by 2 bases, 8 bases remained unmatched. Germline CDR1 and CDR2: SGHRS and YFSETQ. The CDR3 region is CASSAWDRGLITDTQYF. The CDR3 region has the DNA TGCGCCAGCAGCGCCTGGGACAGGGGGCTAATCACAGATACGCAGTATTTT.

As for this clone: At one boundary the junction diverges from the germline segment, which might be a read error. The V call is TRBV30, the J call TRBJ1-2, with unresolved D. Germline CDR1 reads GTSNPN; CDR2 reads SVGIG (reference sequence). The CDR3 length is 16 residues. In DNA, the CDR3 is TGTGTCTGGAGCCCAAGGCCGGGTGACGGGAGTAGGGGCTACACCTTC. It is translated as CVWSPRPGDGSRGYTF.

The CDR3 coding sequence is TGTGCCAGCAGCTTGGTTGGGGGGGCGGGAGAGACCCAGTACTTC. This gives the protein CASSLVGGAGETQYF. The V call is TRBV5-4, the J call TRBJ2-5, with TRBD2 as a possible D gene (7 bases). V lost 0 bases and J 4 bases, leaving 13 bases between the germline ends. This CDR3 has 15 amino acids. Germline CDR1 SGHNT, CDR2 YYREEE (reference sequence).

The chain recombines TRBV11-2 with TRBJ1-1; D gene unclear. Between the trimmed V and J ends, which lost 1 base and 1 base, there was a span of 13 bases. CDR1 and CDR2 from the germline V gene are SGHAT and FQNNGV. This CDR3 has 16 amino acids. CDR3 protein: CASSLVSGMGNTEAFF. The DNA for the CDR3 is TGTGCCAGCAGCTTAGTGTCGGGTATGGGGAACACTGAAGCTTTCTTT.